This T cell receptor beta chain came from a study of cytomegalovirus exposure and HLA in healthy donors. Germline assignment: CDR1 GTSNPN and CDR2 SVGIG (reference sequence). The CDR3 has 14 amino acids. V lost 0 bases to trimming and J lost 6 bases, with 14 bases between them. Use of 60 Vbeta and 13 Jbeta primers characterized the PCR. Libraries were prepared by immunoSEQ multiplex PCR; TCRdb keeps only in-frame clonotypes and omits some of them. Of around 200,000 clones detected, around three quarters appear once; the ten largest clones hold about 4.6%. This sequence originates from a woman between 25 and 40 years old in good health and CMV-seropositive. Sequenced: PBMCs. This rearrangement joins TRBV30 to TRBJ1-2, with a weak D call TRBD1 (5 bases). The CDR3 here is CAWSVQGWGNGYTF. The CDR3 DNA follows: TGTGCCTGGAGTGTCCAGGGTTGGGGAAATGGCTACACCTTC.